Listed below are T cell receptor beta chains from one sample, sequenced in a study of blood T cell repertoires in COVID-19. TCRdb's table, derived via immunoSEQ multiplex PCR, lists solely in-frame clones and lacks some. The table lists about 220,000 clones, around 81% of them singletons. Material for sequencing was peripheral blood. Receptors originate from a woman between 65 and 79 years old with acute or convalescent COVID-19. Each CDR3 is given with its conserved first and last residue. A D gene is named only where the DNA matches it firmly. Clone size is given for some rows only: seen once, a few or many times, or a class if the clone is expanded.

V: TRBV12-3/TRBV12-4; size: -; J: TRBJ1-2; D: -; CDR3: CASSPRQSYGYTF; DNA: TGTGCCAGCAGTCCAAGACAGTCCTATGGCTACACCTTC
V: TRBV7-2; size: once; J: TRBJ2-5; D: -; CDR3: CASSPLPGTQESQYF; DNA: TGTGCCAGCAGCCCCCTCCCCGGTACCCAAGAGTCCCAGTACTTC
V: TRBV3-1/TRBV3-2; size: -; J: TRBJ2-5; D: -; CDR3: CASSPSGIQETQYF; DNA: TGTGCCAGCAGCCCGTCGGGGATCCAAGAGACCCAGTACTTC
V: TRBV4-1; size: -; J: TRBJ1-4; D: -; CDR3: CASSQVGVGLAEKLFF; DNA: TGCGCCAGCAGCCAAGTAGGGGTCGGATTGGCTGAAAAACTGTTTTTT
V: TRBV11-2; size: -; J: TRBJ2-2; D: TRBD1; CDR3: CASSLALGQAGELFF; DNA: TGTGCCAGCAGCTTAGCCCTGGGACAGGCCGGGGAGCTGTTTTTT
V: TRBV11-2; size: -; J: TRBJ2-3; D: -; CDR3: CASSLEGVLGTQYF; DNA: TGTGCCAGCAGCTTAGAAGGGGTTCTTGGTACGCAGTATTTT
V: TRBV15; size: few; J: TRBJ2-5; D: TRBD1; CDR3: CATSRGGGQGETQYF; DNA: TGTGCCACCAGCAGAGGGGGAGGACAGGGTGAGACCCAGTACTTC
V: TRBV7-3; size: -; J: TRBJ2-5; D: -; CDR3: CASSLTGTAIEETQYF; DNA: TGTGCCAGCAGCTTAACTGGGACTGCCATCGAAGAGACCCAGTACTTC
V: TRBV5-5; size: -; J: TRBJ2-7; D: TRBD1; CDR3: CASKEGQMSYEQYF; DNA: TGTGCCAGCAAAGAGGGACAGATGTCCTACGAGCAGTACTTC
V: TRBV5-3; size: few; J: TRBJ1-1; D: TRBD1; CDR3: CARSFRRKGETSDRGSGMNTEAFF; DNA: TGTGCCAGAAGCTTCCGCAGAAAAGGGGAGACTAGTGACAGGGGGTCTGGGATGAACACTGAAGCTTTCTTT
V: TRBV25-1; size: -; J: TRBJ2-5; D: TRBD2; CDR3: CASSEGTGGAAETQYF; DNA: TGTGCCAGCAGTGAGGGTACCGGGGGGGCCGCGGAGACCCAGTACTTC
V: TRBV7-2; size: -; J: TRBJ2-5; D: -; CDR3: CASSPDIQETQYF; DNA: TGTGCCAGCAGCCCAGACATACAAGAGACCCAGTACTTC
V: TRBV10-2; size: once; J: TRBJ2-3; D: TRBD1; CDR3: CASSIGQGGDTQYF; DNA: TGCGCCAGCAGTATAGGACAGGGAGGAGATACGCAGTATTTT
V: TRBV28; size: -; J: TRBJ2-1; D: TRBD1; CDR3: CASSFLRQGANEQFF; DNA: TGTGCCAGCAGTTTTCTCCGACAGGGGGCGAATGAGCAGTTCTTC
V: TRBV6-5; size: -; J: TRBJ1-2; D: TRBD1; CDR3: CASSSLGQGIIGYTF; DNA: TGTGCCAGCAGTTCCCTGGGACAGGGCATAATCGGCTACACCTTC
V: TRBV7-2; size: -; J: TRBJ2-7; D: -; CDR3: CASSLNRDYEQYF; DNA: TGTGCCAGCAGCCTCAACCGGGACTACGAGCAGTACTTC
V: TRBV15; size: once; J: TRBJ2-1; D: TRBD1; CDR3: CATSRPGTGHEQFF; DNA: TGTGCCACCAGCAGACCCGGGACAGGGCATGAGCAGTTCTTC
V: TRBV19; size: -; J: TRBJ1-3; D: -; CDR3: CASSIAWSSPGNTIYF; DNA: TGTGCCAGTAGTATAGCCTGGAGTTCCCCTGGAAACACCATATATTTT
V: TRBV7-9; size: few; J: TRBJ1-5; D: -; CDR3: CASSLGQAGTQPQHF; DNA: TGTGCCAGCAGCTTAGGACAGGCCGGCACCCAGCCCCAGCATTTT
V: TRBV21-1; size: many; J: TRBJ2-7; D: -; CDR3: CASREGVSYEQYF; DNA: TGTGCCAGCAGAGAAGGGGTTTCCTACGAGCAGTACTTC
V: TRBV5-1; size: once; J: TRBJ2-7; D: -; CDR3: CASSLEQISYEQYF; DNA: TGCGCCAGCAGCTTGGAACAGATCTCCTACGAGCAGTACTTC
V: TRBV15; size: -; J: TRBJ2-1; D: TRBD2; CDR3: CATSTGTSGTEQFF; DNA: TGTGCCACCAGTACCGGGACTAGCGGAACTGAGCAGTTCTTC
V: TRBV24-1; size: once; J: TRBJ2-5; D: TRBD1; CDR3: CATSDLTGGEETQYF; DNA: TGTGCCACCAGTGATCTCACAGGGGGTGAAGAGACCCAGTACTTC
V: TRBV4-2; size: -; J: TRBJ2-5; D: -; CDR3: CASSRGEEETQYF; DNA: TGTGCCAGCAGCCGGGGGGAAGAAGAGACCCAGTACTTC
V: TRBV20-1; size: few; J: TRBJ2-5; D: TRBD2; CDR3: CSASEIAGGLQETQYF; DNA: TGCAGTGCTAGTGAGATAGCGGGGGGCCTACAAGAGACCCAGTACTTC
V: TRBV18; size: many; J: TRBJ1-2; D: TRBD1; CDR3: CASSPDRDGYTF; DNA: TGTGCCAGCTCCCCCGACAGGGATGGCTACACCTTC
V: TRBV7-2; size: -; J: TRBJ2-5; D: TRBD2; CDR3: CASSFGISGSGAAQYF; DNA: TGTGCCAGCAGCTTTGGAATATCCGGAAGCGGGGCGGCCCAGTACTTC
V: TRBV7-2; size: -; J: TRBJ2-7; D: TRBD2; CDR3: CASSRTSGGRNGDEQYF; DNA: TGTGCCAGCAGCCGGACTAGCGGGGGGCGGAATGGGGACGAGCAGTACTTC
V: TRBV2; size: once; J: TRBJ2-5; D: TRBD2; CDR3: CASTKEASGAVETQYF; DNA: TGTGCCAGCACAAAGGAGGCTAGCGGGGCGGTGGAGACCCAGTACTTC
V: TRBV18; size: -; J: TRBJ2-6; D: -; CDR3: CASSPLSQVSGANVLTF; DNA: TGTGCCAGCTCACCACTATCCCAGGTCTCTGGGGCCAACGTCCTGACTTTC
V: TRBV2; size: -; J: TRBJ1-6; D: TRBD1; CDR3: CASSGGQGSNSPLHF; DNA: TGTGCCAGCAGTGGGGGACAGGGGAGTAATTCACCCCTCCACTTT
V: TRBV5-1; size: -; J: TRBJ2-3; D: TRBD2; CDR3: CASSLTSGSTDTQYF; DNA: TGCGCCAGCAGCTTGACTAGCGGCAGCACAGATACGCAGTATTTT
V: TRBV4-1; size: -; J: TRBJ1-1; D: -; CDR3: CASSQDVQRNTEAFF; DNA: TGCGCCAGCAGCCAAGATGTACAGAGGAACACTGAAGCTTTCTTT
V: TRBV6-5; size: -; J: TRBJ1-2; D: -; CDR3: CASSYSGTGHYGYTF; DNA: TGTGCCAGCAGTTACTCGGGCACAGGGCACTATGGCTACACCTTC
V: TRBV24-1; size: once; J: TRBJ2-5; D: -; CDR3: CATSERVGETQYF; DNA: TGTGCCACCAGTGAACGGGTCGGGGAGACCCAGTACTTC
V: TRBV12-5; size: -; J: TRBJ1-6; D: -; CDR3: CASGFRSPLHF; DNA: TGTGCTAGTGGTTTTAGATCACCCCTCCACTTT
V: TRBV6-1; size: -; J: TRBJ1-2; D: -; CDR3: CASSDRSGNLLYGYTF; DNA: TGTGCCAGCAGTGACAGATCGGGTAACTTACTATACGGCTACACCTTC
V: TRBV20-1; size: few; J: TRBJ2-5; D: -; CDR3: CSGATEETQYF; DNA: TGCAGTGGGGCGACCGAAGAGACCCAGTACTTC
V: TRBV9; size: -; J: TRBJ2-5; D: -; CDR3: CASSPLNTGLETQYF; DNA: TGTGCCAGCAGCCCTTTAAACACGGGTTTGGAGACCCAGTACTTC
V: TRBV19; size: -; J: TRBJ1-1; D: -; CDR3: CASSGGIEAFF; DNA: TGTGCCAGTAGTGGGGGGATCGAAGCTTTCTTT
V: TRBV18; size: -; J: TRBJ1-4; D: TRBD1; CDR3: CASSPGTENEKLFF; DNA: TGTGCCAGCTCACCAGGGACAGAAAATGAAAAACTGTTTTTT
V: TRBV19; size: -; J: TRBJ1-2; D: TRBD1; CDR3: CASSVTGGYGYTF; DNA: TGTGCCAGTAGTGTGACAGGGGGCTATGGCTACACCTTC
V: TRBV10-3; size: few; J: TRBJ1-1; D: -; CDR3: CAISESVRNTEAFF; DNA: TGTGCCATCAGTGAGTCGGTCAGAAACACTGAAGCTTTCTTT
V: TRBV6-2/TRBV6-3; size: -; J: TRBJ2-7; D: -; CDR3: CASSYSSSGGYEQYF; DNA: TGTGCCAGCAGTTACTCGAGTAGCGGCGGGTACGAGCAGTACTTC
V: TRBV11-3; size: -; J: TRBJ2-2; D: TRBD1; CDR3: CASSLGTGTGELFF; DNA: TGTGCCAGCAGCTTGGGGACAGGCACCGGGGAGCTGTTTTTT
V: TRBV6-1; size: once; J: TRBJ2-5; D: -; CDR3: CASSEAPQTSSQYF; DNA: TGTGCCAGCAGTGAAGCCCCCCAGACTAGTTCCCAGTACTTC
V: TRBV6-5; size: -; J: TRBJ1-3; D: -; CDR3: CASSPGFGGNTIYF; DNA: TGTGCCAGCAGCCCCGGGTTCGGAGGAAACACCATATATTTT
V: TRBV7-2; size: -; J: TRBJ1-2; D: -; CDR3: CASSLYGFYGYTF; DNA: TGTGCCAGCAGCTTATATGGCTTCTATGGCTACACCTTC
V: TRBV10-3; size: -; J: TRBJ2-3; D: -; CDR3: CAISRGRGGTDTQYF; DNA: TGTGCCATCTCGCGGGGGAGGGGGGGCACAGATACGCAGTATTTT
V: TRBV10-1; size: -; J: TRBJ2-2; D: -; CDR3: CASRPAIGGGELFF; DNA: TGCGCCAGCAGGCCCGCTATTGGCGGGGGGGAGCTGTTTTTT
V: TRBV5-1; size: -; J: TRBJ2-1; D: TRBD1; CDR3: CASSLDPTGGPTYNEQFF; DNA: TGCGCCAGCAGCTTGGACCCCACAGGGGGCCCAACCTACAATGAGCAGTTCTTC
V: TRBV10-1; size: once; J: TRBJ2-3; D: -; CDR3: CASSDGGTDTQYF; DNA: TGCGCCAGCAGTGACGGGGGCACAGATACGCAGTATTTT
V: TRBV29-1; size: once; J: TRBJ1-2; D: -; CDR3: CSVVRYPTNYGYTF; DNA: TGCAGCGTTGTCAGATACCCCACTAACTATGGCTACACCTTC
V: TRBV30; size: few; J: TRBJ1-1; D: -; CDR3: CAWSVIPGEAFF; DNA: TGTGCCTGGAGTGTAATCCCAGGGGAGGCTTTCTTT
V: TRBV5-3; size: -; J: TRBJ2-7; D: TRBD2; CDR3: CAVPGGINEQYF; DNA: TGTGCCGTTCCGGGGGGGATAAACGAGCAGTACTTC
V: TRBV7-2; size: -; J: TRBJ1-5; D: TRBD1; CDR3: CASSPDRDYQPQHF; DNA: TGTGCCAGCAGCCCCGACAGGGATTATCAGCCCCAGCATTTT